The sequence of this T cell receptor (beta chain) was determined in a study of metastatic and nonmetastatic thyroid tumors. About the research overall: Across peripheral blood and tumor or nodule tissue samples taken from malignant and benign thyroid patients, the repertoires were compared with one another. Study-level results: Reported TCR beta diversity, measured in blood and tumor, was significantly higher for malignant thyroid tumors than for benign nodules.

Germline V CDR1 and CDR2: KGHDR, SFDVKD. V lost 4 bases, J lost 9 bases, and 12 bases lay in between. The length of the CDR3 is 13 residues. No patient had received any treatment before thyroid surgery. Per the authors' pipeline: Construction of a distant-metastasis classifier for papillary thyroid cancer relied on CDR3 differences across clinicopathological groups. MiXCR re-clonotyped the PCR reads for TCRdb. TCRdb, not the original authors, processed these V and J calls. The sample has roughly 7,800 clones; around 30% are singletons. By sample fraction, this clone is medium-sized. Its target is unknown.

The TCR was taken from a male donor with papillary thyroid cancer or a benign thyroid nodule (not recorded which). Some clones in this sample may be carry-over from other donors' samples. What was sequenced was tumor tissue. The chain carries TRBV24-1 and TRBJ2-1, with unresolved D. CDR3 sequence (DNA): TGTGCCACCAGTGACGCCCCTGTGGGTGAGCAGTTCTTC. As protein: CATSDAPVGEQFF.